In its sample, the clone carrying this TCR beta chain was seen many times. Its antigen is not identified. The J segment lost 2 bases and the V segment lost 0 bases, leaving 3 bases of the junction unmatched. The CDR3 covers 15 residues. CDR1 LGHDT and CDR2 YNNKEL come from the germline V gene (reference sequence). The sample originates from a study of CD8 T cells in ankylosing spondylitis. Study results and caveats: Disease-linked clones proved CD8+ and comparatively uncommon in peripheral blood. Blood from ankylosing spondylitis patients appeared to carry a characteristic roughly eight-variant TCR beta motif. Matched ankylosing spondylitis synovial fluid reportedly showed significant enrichment of disease-linked clones.

Construction of TCR beta libraries was performed using quantitative 5'-RACE with molecular barcodes. TCRdb ran MiXCR on the 5' RACE reads and lists one entry per CDR3 protein. This sample carries roughly 97,000 distinct CDR3 sequences, roughly 8.3% of them seen once, and the ten largest clones take nearly 10%. Sequenced input: blood, either unsorted or a sorted T cell fraction (not recorded which). This TCR was recovered from a male donor with ankylosing spondylitis or in good health (not recorded which). The chain links TRBV3-1 to TRBJ2-5, with 7 bases that match TRBD2. This CDR3 is CASSQDLAAQETQYF. The DNA for the CDR3 is TGTGCCAGCAGCCAAGACCTAGCGGCACAAGAGACCCAGTACTTC.